This TCR beta chain was sequenced in a study of sequential checkpoint blockade in melanoma. Treatment given: randomized to nivolumab then ipilimumab (arm A) or the reverse (arm B). This clone has a handful of counts. What it recognizes is unknown. Germline trimming cut 1 base from V and 4 bases from J; bases unmatched to any gene: 6. This CDR3 has 15 residues. Germline loops: CDR1 MDHEN, CDR2 SYDVKM. Study-wide results and limits: Tumor T-cell fraction and clonality correlated with PD-L1 and CD8+ counts.

Libraries were prepared by immunoSEQ multiplex PCR; TCRdb keeps only in-frame clonotypes and omits some of them. The sample includes 7,500 to 8,500 clones, roughly a quarter of them seen just once. The genes are TRBV28 and TRBJ2-7; 8 bases match TRBD2. Sequences were derived from tumor tissue (inferred from file names), sampled from a patient given nivolumab and ipilimumab in sequence. This receptor was identified in a human donor with melanoma. This CDR3 reads CASSLSREGDYEQYF. The CDR3 DNA sequence: TGTGCCAGCAGTTTATCCCGGGAGGGCGATTACGAGCAGTACTTC.